This T cell receptor (beta chain) stems from a study of blood T cell repertoires in COVID-19. The V gene's germline CDR1 is MDHEN and CDR2 SYDVKM. The CDR3 contains 17 residues. V was clipped by 3 bases and J by 1 base, with 16 bases between them. The authors' processing: Reference gene primer amplification gave estimated nucleated cell counts. TCRdb keeps only in-frame clones here, not all; method: immunoSEQ multiplex PCR. From that table come the V and J calls and clone size; the DNA was used to work out D and trimming. The sample carries about 190,000 clones, roughly 87% recorded once. The sample consisted of peripheral blood. The TCR comes from a woman aged 40-49 years with acute or convalescent COVID-19. The chain recombines TRBV28 with TRBJ1-3; no reliable D call. Here the CDR3 reads CASSFGSGTTSGNTIYF. The CDR3 DNA is TGTGCCAGCAGTTTCGGGAGCGGCACAACTTCTGGAAACACCATATATTTT.